These 21 T cell receptor beta chains came from one sample sequenced in a study of beta chain features in type 1 diabetes. Of the isolated RNA, all was reverse transcribed, and so the sequenced material was expressed TCRB transcripts. TCRdb's table, derived via immunoSEQ multiplex PCR, lists solely in-frame clones and lacks some. The table lists under 250,000 clones, 14% of them singletons. Sequenced: naive CD4+ T cells from blood. The receptor set was obtained from a middle-aged woman in good health.

This chain connects TRBV7-9 to TRBJ1-5; 8 positions match TRBD1. The CDR3 totals 15 residues. With 5 bases clipped from V and 7 bases from J, the junction kept 10 bases outside the gene matches. Per germline, CDR1 SEHNR and CDR2 FQNEAQ (reference sequence). DNA for the CDR3: TGTGCCAGCAGCCCCGGACAGGGTGGTAGGCAGCCCCAGCATTTT. Translation gives CASSPGQGGRQPQHF.

The chain has TRBV5-1 and TRBJ2-3; no definite D call. The CDR3 runs 15 residues. V was trimmed by 0 bases and J by 2 bases, leaving 10 bases between them. Germline CDR1 reads SGHRS; CDR2 reads YFSETQ. CDR3 coding DNA: TGCGCCAGCAGCTTGGCGGGTCAGACCACAGATACGCAGTATTTT. This encodes CASSLAGQTTDTQYF.

This clone was observed a few times. The chain joins TRBV11-2 to TRBJ2-1; D not certain. The germline V gene has CDR1 SGHAT and CDR2 FQNNGV. The CDR3 covers 11 residues. Between the trimmed V and J ends, which lost 1 base and 9 bases, there was a span of 4 bases. CDR3 DNA: TGTGCCAGCAGCTTAGGCGGTGAGCAGTTCTTC. Its translation is CASSLGGEQFF.

This clone came up a few times. The CDR3 sequence is CASSLEVAGSEQFF. DNA for the CDR3: TGTGCCAGCAGCTTGGAGGTAGCGGGGAGTGAGCAGTTCTTC. J is TRBJ2-1 and V is TRBV5-4, with TRBD2 matching 8 bases. V lost 0 bases and J lost 9; bases outside the gene matches: 5. There are 14 residues in the CDR3. CDR1 is SGHNT, CDR2 YYREEE, per germline (reference sequence).

As concerns this clone: At one boundary the junction diverges from the germline segment, which might be a read error. This chain uses TRBV7-7 with TRBJ2-5, with D possibly TRBD2 on 6 matching bases. The CDR3 has 13 amino acids. CDR1 is SSHAT, CDR2 FNYEAQ, per germline (reference sequence). The CDR3 loop reads CASRAVSGETQYF. The DNA for the CDR3 is TGTGCTAGCAGGGCCGTTAGCGGTGAGACCCAGTACTTC.

The chain uses TRBV10-3 and TRBJ2-1; 8 positions match TRBD1. There are 16 residues in the CDR3. V shed 3 bases and J 4 bases; nucleotides not matched to a gene: 8. Germline assignment: CDR1 ENHRY and CDR2 SYGVKD. CDR3 DNA: TGTGCCATCAGTGAAACCGGCAGGGGGCTATACAATGAGCAGTTCTTC. Protein sequence: CAISETGRGLYNEQFF.

The genes are TRBV7-8 and TRBJ2-1; 8 nucleotides agree with TRBD2. CDR1 SGHVS and CDR2 FQNEAQ come from the germline V gene. The CDR3 is made up of 14 amino acids. V trimming: 4 bases; J trimming: 5 bases; junction bases outside the gene matches: 4. CDR3 DNA: TGTGCCAGCAGCTCGGGACTAGTGGACAATGAGCAGTTCTTC. Amino acids: CASSSGLVDNEQFF.

The sample holds a few counts of this clone. The rearrangement joins TRBV7-2 to TRBJ2-5; 7 bases agree with TRBD1. This CDR3 spans 13 amino acids. Germline-derived CDR1 and CDR2 are SGHTA and FQGNSA. J gave up 4 bases and V 5 bases, and 4 bases lay outside the gene matches. CDR3 coding DNA: TGTGCCAGCAGCCAACAGGGGACAGAGACCCAGTACTTC. It codes for CASSQQGTETQYF.

This clone was seen a handful of times. The V and J genes are TRBV5-1 and TRBJ2-3; D unclear. V was shortened by 2 bases and J by 6 bases, with 10 bases between the two germline ends. The CDR3 runs 13 residues. Germline-derived CDR1 and CDR2 are SGHRS and YFSETQ. The CDR3 nucleotides read TGCGCCAGCAGCTTCCGGCCCGGGGATACGCAGTATTTT. Translating gives CASSFRPGDTQYF.

This clone has more than one count but fewer than ten. The chain uses TRBV29-1 and TRBJ2-3; tentatively, D is TRBD2 (7 bases). The length of the CDR3 is 17 residues. Germline V lookup: CDR1 SQVTM, CDR2 ANQGSEA. V gave up 6 bases and J gave up 0 bases, with 22 bases separating them. The CDR3 spells CSVLALKGGSSTDTQYF. For the CDR3, the DNA is TGCAGCGTACTAGCGTTGAAGGGGGGGTCCAGCACAGATACGCAGTATTTT.

The V gene is TRBV11-2, the J gene TRBJ1-4, with 7 bases identical to TRBD1. The CDR3 contains 16 residues. Trimming removed 1 base from V and 7 bases from J; junction bases left unmatched: 9. CDR1 and CDR2 from the germline V gene are SGHAT and FQNNGV. CDR3 protein: CASSLGPRGPGEKLFF. The CDR3 nucleotides read TGTGCCAGCAGCTTAGGCCCGAGGGGGCCGGGTGAAAAACTGTTTTTT.

The sample holds a few counts of this clone. This chain uses TRBV6-1 with TRBJ2-1; TRBD1 matches at 7 bases. Germline CDR1 MNHNS, CDR2 SASEGT. The CDR3 runs 12 residues. Unmatched junction bases numbered 8, after V lost 10 bases and J lost 8 bases. DNA of the CDR3: TGTGCCACCAGAGACAGGGTTCATGAGCAGTTCTTC. Its protein product is CATRDRVHEQFF.

This clone was recorded a few times. The chain links TRBV19 to TRBJ2-1; possibly TRBD2 for D (7 bases). The CDR3 consists of 15 residues. The V and J ends lost 6 bases and 2 bases respectively, with 14 bases between them. Germline CDR1 is LNHDA and CDR2 is SQIVND (reference sequence). CDR3 sequence reads: CASRARGGAYNEQFF. The CDR3 coding sequence is TGTGCCAGTAGAGCAAGGGGGGGGGCCTACAATGAGCAGTTCTTC.

On this clone: The same CDR3 arises from other DNA sequences in this sample as well. V is TRBV6-5 and J is TRBJ2-5, with 7 bases identical to TRBD1. The CDR3 has 14 residues. CDR1 and CDR2 (germline): MNHEY, SVGAGI. V shed 0 bases and J 4 bases; nucleotides not matched to a gene: 2. CDR3 DNA sequence: TGTGCCAGCAGTTACTCGACAGGGAGAGAGACCCAGTACTTC. Translated, it gives CASSYSTGRETQYF.

There are a few counts of this clone. The CDR3 here is CASGQAATETQYF. The CDR3 region has the DNA TGTGCCAGCGGACAGGCTGCCACGGAGACCCAGTACTTC. The chain is built from TRBV10-3 and TRBJ2-5; 7 bases match TRBD1. Germline V gene lookup returns CDR1 ENHRY and CDR2 SYGVKD. J lost 5 bases, V lost 10 bases, and 10 bases had no gene match. The CDR3 is 13 residues long.

This sequence joins TRBV29-1 and TRBJ2-7; TRBD1 agrees at 8 bases. V shed 4 bases and J 3 bases; nucleotides not matched to a gene: 8. From germline, CDR1 is SQVTM and CDR2 ANQGSEA. The CDR3 has 14 residues. CDR3 coding DNA: TGCAGCGTTGGGACAGGGACCCTCGTCTACGAGCAGTACTTC. It encodes CSVGTGTLVYEQYF.

This clone was counted between two and nine times. V gene TRBV5-1 combines with J gene TRBJ2-5, with 7 bases that match TRBD2. CDR1 is SGHRS, CDR2 YFSETQ, per germline. J gave up 3 bases and V 5 bases, and 4 bases lay outside the gene matches. The CDR3 totals 13 residues. Here the CDR3 reads CASSQAGEETQYF. CDR3 DNA sequence: TGCGCCAGCAGTCAGGCGGGGGAAGAGACCCAGTACTTC. Drawing the rest from reference TRBV5-1 and TRBJ2-5, the complete variable domain is KAGVTQTPRYLIKTRGQQVTLSCSPISGHRSVSWYQQTPGQGLQFLFEYFSETQRNKGNFPGRFSGRQFSNSRSEMNVSTLELGDSALYLCASSQAGEETQYFGPGTRLLVL.

This clone was recorded a few times. The V call is TRBV19, the J call TRBJ2-1, with D possibly TRBD2 on 6 matching bases. Germline lookup yields CDR1 LNHDA and CDR2 SQIVND (reference sequence). The CDR3 consists of 13 residues. V lost 5 bases and J lost 8, with 13 bases in between. For the CDR3, the DNA is TGTGCCAGTAGTGGAACGCGGGGCCATGAGCAGTTCTTC. This sequence encodes CASSGTRGHEQFF.

In its sample, this clone was seen a few times. The chain is built from TRBV7-2 and TRBJ2-5; D unclear. Germline values: CDR1 SGHTA, CDR2 FQGNSA. This CDR3 spans 11 amino acids. V was pared by 11 bases and J by 5 bases, with 12 bases between. The CDR3 coding sequence is TGTGCCCTCAAAAGGCGGGAGACCCAGTACTTC. Translating gives CALKRRETQYF.

This clone was recorded a few times. The chain has TRBV4-3 and TRBJ1-4; D might be TRBD1 (5 bases). This CDR3 comprises 15 residues. Trimming left V 4 bases short and J 0 bases short, with 9 bases between. Germline CDR1 and CDR2: LGHNA and YSLEER. In nucleotides, the CDR3 is TGCGCCAGCAGCCTAAACAGGCCAACTAATGAAAAACTGTTTTTT. Amino acid sequence: CASSLNRPTNEKLFF.

This clone turned up a few times. The chain couples TRBV2 to TRBJ2-7; D perhaps matches TRBD2 (6 bases). Germline V gene data show CDR1 as SNHLY and CDR2 as FYNNEI. The CDR3 consists of 14 residues. V was clipped by 5 bases and J by 4 bases, with 15 bases between them. Written as DNA, the CDR3 is TGTGCCAGCAGTACGAACCTTGGGGGGTACGAGCAGTACTTC. It yields the protein CASSTNLGGYEQYF.